The rows below give T cell receptor beta chains drawn from one sample of a study of blood T cell repertoires in COVID-19. The data were produced by immunoSEQ multiplex PCR, yet TCRdb's version contains in-frame clones alone and is incomplete. Among approximately 210,000 clones, 75% to 90% were seen once, and the ten largest hold around 4.8%. The sequencing input was peripheral blood. The receptor source for this set is a woman aged 40 to 55 with acute or convalescent COVID-19. CDR3s include the opening cysteine and the closing phenylalanine or tryptophan. Fields, in order: D gene, J gene, V gene, clone size, CDR3 protein, CDR3 DNA. D genes are given only for firm matches. Clone sizes are given selectively: once, few, many, or a class where the clone is expanded.

>TRBD2|TRBJ2-3|TRBV10-1|-
CASRRAGSASTDTQYF
TGCGCCAGCAGGAGAGCGGGGAGTGCTAGCACAGATACGCAGTATTTT
>TRBD1|TRBJ1-2|TRBV3-1/TRBV3-2|-
CASSPGHRGNWGYTF
TGTGCCAGCAGCCCAGGCCACAGGGGTAATTGGGGCTACACCTTC
>-|TRBJ2-1|TRBV2|-
CASSREGYEQFF
TGTGCCAGCAGTAGAGAGGGATATGAGCAGTTCTTC
>TRBD1|TRBJ1-3|TRBV6-5|-
CASTNRGTGNTIYF
TGTGCCTCCACTAACAGGGGAACTGGAAACACCATATATTTT
>TRBD1|TRBJ1-3|TRBV6-5|few
CASSRDSNLNTIYF
TGTGCCAGCAGTAGGGACAGTAACTTAAACACCATATATTTT
>-|TRBJ2-6|TRBV6-5|-
CASSYQKSGANVLTF
TGTGCCAGCAGTTACCAAAAATCTGGGGCCAACGTCCTGACTTTC
>-|TRBJ2-1|TRBV4-1|-
CASSPALVSSYNEQFF
TGCGCCAGCAGCCCAGCGCTGGTGAGCTCCTACAATGAGCAGTTCTTC
>TRBD1|TRBJ1-4|TRBV9|-
CASTRRGDSSNEKLFF
TGTGCCAGCACCAGAAGGGGGGACAGCTCTAATGAAAAACTGTTTTTT
>-|TRBJ2-3|TRBV13|-
CASSYATGSTTDTQYF
TGTGCCAGCAGCTATGCAACAGGGAGTACAACAGATACGCAGTATTTT
>TRBD1|TRBJ1-6|TRBV9|-
CAISTGTAFHSFYNSPLHF
TGTGCCATATCGACCGGGACAGCATTTCACTCTTTCTATAATTCACCCCTCCACTTT
>TRBD1|TRBJ1-4|TRBV3-1/TRBV3-2|-
CASSQEGTAYATNEKLFF
TGTGCCAGCAGCCAAGAAGGGACAGCTTATGCAACTAATGAAAAACTGTTTTTT
>TRBD1|TRBJ1-6|TRBV5-6|-
CASSFQGVGSPLHF
TGTGCCAGCAGCTTTCAGGGGGTCGGTTCACCCCTCCACTTT
>-|TRBJ2-1|TRBV18|-
CASSPRIAAYNEQFF
TGTGCCAGCTCACCAAGGATAGCGGCGTACAATGAGCAGTTCTTC
>TRBD2|TRBJ2-1|TRBV6-6|-
CASMERGSVDEQFF
TGTGCCAGCATGGAGCGGGGTTCCGTAGATGAGCAGTTCTTC
>TRBD1|TRBJ1-2|TRBV6-5|-
CASSPDRFYGYTF
TGTGCCAGCAGTCCGGACAGGTTCTATGGCTACACCTTC